This TCR beta chain was recorded in a study of cytomegalovirus exposure and HLA in healthy donors. Germline CDR1 KGHSY, CDR2 FQNENV. V lost 4 bases and J 0 bases, leaving 12 bases between the germline ends. This CDR3 has 16 residues. Vbeta (60) and Jbeta (13) primers were used in the PCR. TCRdb's table, derived via immunoSEQ multiplex PCR, lists solely in-frame clones and lacks some. The sample yields 150,000 to 170,000 clones, approximately 77% seen once. Study-level findings and limits: Exclusion as indistinguishable affected some V segments, including TRBV6-2 and TRBV6-3.

Note on this clone: Antigen specificity is unknown.

The sequence came from a man between 18 and 35 years old in good health and CMV-seronegative. Material: PBMCs. The rearrangement links TRBV16 to TRBJ1-4; a weak D match, TRBD1 (6 bases). The CDR3 protein is CASSRNRQATNEKLFF. For the CDR3, the DNA is TGTGCCAGCAGCCGAAACCGACAGGCAACTAATGAAAAACTGTTTTTT.